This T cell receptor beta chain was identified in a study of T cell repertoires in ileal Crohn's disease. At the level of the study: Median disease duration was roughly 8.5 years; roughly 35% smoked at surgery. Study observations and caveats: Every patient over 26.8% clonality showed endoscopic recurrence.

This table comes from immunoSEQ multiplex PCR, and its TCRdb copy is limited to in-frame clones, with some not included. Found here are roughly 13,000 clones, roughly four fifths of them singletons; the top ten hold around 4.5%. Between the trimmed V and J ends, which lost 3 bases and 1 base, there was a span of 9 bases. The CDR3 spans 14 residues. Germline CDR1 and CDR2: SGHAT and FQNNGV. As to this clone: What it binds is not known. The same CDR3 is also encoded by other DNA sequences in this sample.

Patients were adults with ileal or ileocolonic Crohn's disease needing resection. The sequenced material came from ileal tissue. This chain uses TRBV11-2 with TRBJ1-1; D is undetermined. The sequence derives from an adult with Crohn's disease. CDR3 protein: CASSLPRQNTEAFF. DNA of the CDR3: TGTGCCAGCAGCTTGCCCAGACAGAACACTGAAGCTTTCTTT.